These 14 T cell receptor beta chains came from one sample sequenced in a study of cytomegalovirus exposure and HLA in healthy donors. The PCR used 60 Vbeta and 13 Jbeta primers. Measured with immunoSEQ multiplex PCR; TCRdb has only the in-frame clones, and not every one. The sample shows 90,000 to 110,000 clones, roughly 70% of them seen only once. The specimen sequenced was PBMCs. These receptors all come from a man in his forties in good health and CMV-seronegative.

This clone was seen only once. The J gene is TRBJ2-6, the V gene TRBV14, with 7 bases lining up with TRBD2. V was pared by 1 base and J by 0 bases, with 15 bases of the junction left unmatched. The germline V gene has CDR1 SGHDN and CDR2 FVKESK. The CDR3 covers 21 residues. The CDR3 region has the DNA TGTGCCAGCAGCCAAGGGGGGGGATTATGGGCACGAACCTCTGGGGCCAACGTCCTGACTTTC. Its translation: CASSQGGGLWARTSGANVLTF.

The rearrangement joins TRBV4-2 to TRBJ1-2; D remains ambiguous. This CDR3 spans 15 amino acids. Germline CDR1 reads LGHNA; CDR2 reads YNFKEQ. The V end lost 0 bases, the J end lost 5 bases, and 13 bases lay between the germline ends. CDR3 bases: TGTGCCAGCAGCCAAGATCAGAGGGCAGGTTATGGCTACACCTTC. Its protein is CASSQDQRAGYGYTF.

The genes are TRBV5-6 and TRBJ2-3; TRBD2 matches at 9 bases. CDR3 size: 15 residues. Per germline, CDR1 SGHDT and CDR2 YYEEEE. J gave up 6 bases and V 7 bases, and 12 bases lay outside the gene matches. This chain's CDR3 is CASLAGPDRSDTQYF. As DNA, the CDR3 is TGTGCCAGCCTAGCGGGGCCAGACAGGTCCGATACGCAGTATTTT.

Notes on this clone: One end of the junction does not line up with germline, which may come from a read error. V and J are TRBV19 and TRBJ1-5; the D is unclear. The CDR3 loop spans 15 amino acids. From germline, CDR1 is LNHDA and CDR2 SQIVND (reference sequence). The CDR3 DNA follows: TGTACCAGTAGCACCACAGAGTATAGCAATCAGCCCCAGCATTTT. Its protein product is CTSSTTEYSNQPQHF. The full variable domain, in which reference TRBV19 and TRBJ1-5 provide the parts outside the CDR3, is DGGITQSPKYLFRKEGQNVTLSCEQNLNHDAMYWYRQDPGQGLRLIYYSQIVNDFQKGDIAEGYSVSREKKESFPLTVTSAQKNPTAFYLCTSSTTEYSNQPQHFGDGTRLSIL.

V and J are TRBV7-8 and TRBJ1-3, with D possibly matching TRBD1 (6 bases). The CDR3 is 14 amino acids. CDR1 is SGHVS, CDR2 FQNEAQ, per germline. V lost 1 base, J lost 2 bases, and 6 bases lay in between. The CDR3 DNA follows: TGTGCCAGCAGCTTAGGGACAGCTGGAAACACCATATATTTT. Translated, it gives CASSLGTAGNTIYF.

This chain uses TRBV4-2 with TRBJ2-3; possible D gene TRBD1, 5 bases. Germline lookup yields CDR1 LGHNA and CDR2 YNFKEQ. Trimming left V 4 bases short and J 2 bases short, with 13 bases between. The CDR3 has 15 amino acids. As DNA, the CDR3 is TGTGCCAGCAGCCTGAAGGGGCTGGCCACAGATACGCAGTATTTT. Protein product: CASSLKGLATDTQYF.

The chain couples TRBV5-8 to TRBJ2-5; TRBD2 agrees at 15 bases. Looked up from germline, CDR1 is SGHTS and CDR2 is YDEGEE. The CDR3 consists of 16 residues. Losses at the gene ends were 4 bases for V and 5 bases for J; bases not matched to a gene: 6. The chain's CDR3 is CASSTGLAGGPETQYF. The CDR3 region has the DNA TGTGCCAGCAGCACTGGACTAGCGGGGGGGCCGGAGACCCAGTACTTC.

The chain employs TRBV4-1 and TRBJ1-1; 7 bases line up with TRBD1. Trimming cost V 3 bases and J 0 bases; bases outside gene matches: 10. The CDR3 is 17 amino acids. Germline V gene data show CDR1 as MGHRA and CDR2 as YSYEKL. CDR3 region: CASSQEAGQPMNTEAFF. The CDR3 DNA sequence: TGCGCCAGCAGCCAGGAGGCGGGACAGCCCATGAACACTGAAGCTTTCTTT.

The chain employs TRBV5-6 and TRBJ2-5; D is perhaps TRBD2 (5 bases). The CDR3 consists of 11 residues. CDR1 and CDR2 from the germline V gene are SGHDT and YYEEEE. V was pared by 4 bases and J by 7 bases, with 8 bases between. This CDR3 is CASSGEWTQYF. The DNA for the CDR3 is TGTGCCAGCAGCGGGGAGTGGACCCAGTACTTC.

Turning to this clone: The same CDR3 also results from other DNA sequences found in this sample. This chain uses TRBV6-5 with TRBJ2-3; 11 bases line up with TRBD2. Germline lookup yields CDR1 MNHEY and CDR2 SVGAGI. CDR3 length equals 15 residues. The J segment lost 6 bases and the V segment lost 1 base, leaving 3 bases of the junction unmatched. The CDR3 sequence: CASSYLAGGTDTQYF. The CDR3 nucleotides read TGTGCCAGCAGTTACTTAGCGGGGGGGACGGATACGCAGTATTTT.

V usage is TRBV7-3 and J usage is TRBJ1-2; TRBD1 matches at 8 bases. The ends lost 3 bases at V and 7 bases at J; junction bases unmatched: 4. Germline CDR1 SGHTA, CDR2 FQGTGA. This CDR3 is 13 amino acids long. CDR3 sequence: CASSFQGAGGYTF. CDR3 nucleotides: TGTGCCAGCAGCTTCCAGGGGGCGGGTGGCTACACCTTC.

The gene calls are TRBV29-1 and TRBJ2-4, with a tentative D call TRBD2 (6 bases). The CDR3 consists of 16 residues. Trimming pared 4 bases from V and 0 bases from J, leaving 16 bases between. The germline gives CDR1 SQVTM, CDR2 ANQGSEA. The CDR3 sequence: CSVGAEGSGAKNIQYF. CDR3 coding DNA: TGCAGCGTTGGGGCTGAGGGTAGCGGAGCCAAAAACATTCAGTACTTC.

The chain joins TRBV28 to TRBJ1-6; 7 nucleotides match TRBD1. The junction had 7 bases not matched to a gene; V was cut back by 5 bases and J by 9 bases. The CDR3 extends over 14 amino acids. From germline, CDR1 is MDHEN and CDR2 SYDVKM. Here the CDR3 reads CASSTDRASSPLHF. In nucleotides, the CDR3 is TGTGCCAGCAGTACCGACAGGGCTAGTTCACCCCTCCACTTT.

V and J are TRBV27 and TRBJ1-1; D is uncertain. V shed 2 bases and J shed 0 bases, with 7 bases lying between them. Germline values: CDR1 MNHEY, CDR2 SMNVEV (reference sequence). This CDR3 is 14 amino acids long. CDR3 nucleotides: TGTGCCAGCAGTTTACAGGCAGTGAACACTGAAGCTTTCTTT. This encodes CASSLQAVNTEAFF.